The clone carrying this T cell receptor (beta chain) was counted only a few times. RNA extraction and reverse transcription yielded cDNA as sequencing template. Profiling relied on immunoSEQ multiplex PCR, and the TCRdb table lists in-frame clones only, not all of them. The table includes some 190,000 clones, less than 65% detected once. The source of the sample is a study of CD8+ T cells in alopecia areata. Treatment: oral pan-JAK inhibitor, 5-10 mg twice daily. CDR1 is MDHEN and CDR2 is SYDVKM in the germline V gene. V shed 8 bases and J 6 bases; nucleotides not matched to a gene: 7. CDR3 length equals 14 residues.

This sequence joins TRBV28 and TRBJ1-1; TRBD1 matches 12 bases. This clonotype was sampled from a human donor with alopecia areata. Material: CD4+ T cells sorted from blood, obtained at week 24, from a patient treated with tofacitinib. The CDR3, as DNA: TGTGCCAGCTCCAGGGACAGGGGGCTCCCTGAAGCTTTCTTT. Protein sequence: CASSRDRGLPEAFF.